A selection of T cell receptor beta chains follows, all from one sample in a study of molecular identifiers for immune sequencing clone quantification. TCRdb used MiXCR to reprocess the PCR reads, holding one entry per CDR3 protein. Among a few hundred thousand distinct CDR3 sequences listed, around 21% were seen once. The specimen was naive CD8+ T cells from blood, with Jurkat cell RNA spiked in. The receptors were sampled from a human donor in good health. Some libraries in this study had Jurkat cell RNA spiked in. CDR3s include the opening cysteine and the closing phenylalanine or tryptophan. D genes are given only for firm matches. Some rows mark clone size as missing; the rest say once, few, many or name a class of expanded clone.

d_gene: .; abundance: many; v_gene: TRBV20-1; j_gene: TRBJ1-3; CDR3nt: TGCAGTGCTAGAGATAGGCACGGCAACTCTGGAAACACCATATATTTT; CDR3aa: CSARDRHGNSGNTIYF
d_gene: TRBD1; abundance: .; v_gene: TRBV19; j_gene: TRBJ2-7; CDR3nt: TGTGCCAGTAGTATAGGGGGGACAGGCCGGCAGTACTTC; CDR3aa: CASSIGGTGRQYF
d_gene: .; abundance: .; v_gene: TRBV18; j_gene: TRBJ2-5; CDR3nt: TGTGCCAGCTCACCGACAGGCCTTTGGGAGACCCAGTACTTC; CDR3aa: CASSPTGLWETQYF
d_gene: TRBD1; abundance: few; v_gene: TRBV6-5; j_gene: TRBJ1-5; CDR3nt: TGTGCCAGCAGTAACTATGGACAGGGGATGAATCAGCCCCAGCATTTT; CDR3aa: CASSNYGQGMNQPQHF
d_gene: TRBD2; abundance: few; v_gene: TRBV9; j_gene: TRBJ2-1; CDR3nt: TGTGCCAGCAGCGCCGCCTCTAGCGGGCCTTCCTACAATGAGCAGTTCTTC; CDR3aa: CASSAASSGPSYNEQFF
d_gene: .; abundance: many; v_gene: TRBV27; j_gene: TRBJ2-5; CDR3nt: TGTGCCAGCAGATCGAGTGGTTCGAGGGAGACCCAGTACTTC; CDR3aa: CASRSSGSRETQYF
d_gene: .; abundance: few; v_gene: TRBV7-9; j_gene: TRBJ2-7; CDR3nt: TGTGCCAGCAGCTTAGTTCTCGACAGGACCCACGAGCAGTACTTC; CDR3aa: CASSLVLDRTHEQYF
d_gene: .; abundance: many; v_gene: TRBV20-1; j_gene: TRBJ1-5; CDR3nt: TGCAGTGCATCCCAGCCCCAGCATTTT; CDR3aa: CSASQPQHF
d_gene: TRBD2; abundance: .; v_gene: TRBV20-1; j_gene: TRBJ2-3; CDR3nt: TGCAGTCTCCTAGCGGGAGAGGAAAAGGGGACAGATACGCAGTATTTT; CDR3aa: CSLLAGEEKGTDTQYF
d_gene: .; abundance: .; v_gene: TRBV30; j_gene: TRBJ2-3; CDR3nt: TGTGCCTGGAGTCTTGCGGGCAGTCTAACAGATACGCAGTATTTT; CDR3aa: CAWSLAGSLTDTQYF
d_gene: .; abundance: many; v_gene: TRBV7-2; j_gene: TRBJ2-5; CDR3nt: TGTGCCAGCAGCCACCCGGATGGAGGTACAGAGACCCAGTACTTC; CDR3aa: CASSHPDGGTETQYF
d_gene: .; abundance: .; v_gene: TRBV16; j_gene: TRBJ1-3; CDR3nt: TGTGCCAGCAGCCAATGGCTTGGAGCTCCTGGAAACACCATATATTTT; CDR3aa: CASSQWLGAPGNTIYF
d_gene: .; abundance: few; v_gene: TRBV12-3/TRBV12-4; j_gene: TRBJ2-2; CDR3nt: TGTGCCAGCAGTCCCTACGGGACGTTGGGGGAGCTGTTTTTT; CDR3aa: CASSPYGTLGELFF
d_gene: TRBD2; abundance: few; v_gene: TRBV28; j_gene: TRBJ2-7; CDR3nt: TGTGCCAGCAGGCCGGTAGCGGGACTCCGCGAGCAGTACTTC; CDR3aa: CASRPVAGLREQYF
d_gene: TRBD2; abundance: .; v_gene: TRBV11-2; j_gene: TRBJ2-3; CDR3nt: TGTGCCAGCAGCTTAGTTGCGGGAGTAGATACGCAGTATTTT; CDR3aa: CASSLVAGVDTQYF
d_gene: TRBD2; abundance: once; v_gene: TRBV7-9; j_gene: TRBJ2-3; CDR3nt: TGTGCCAGCAGCGTCATGCTAGCGGCTAGCACAGATACGCAGTATTTT; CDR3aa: CASSVMLAASTDTQYF
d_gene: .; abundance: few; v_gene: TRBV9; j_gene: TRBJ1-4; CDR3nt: TGTGCCAGCAGCGTAGCTCCAGGGGAGAGGGAAAAACTGTTTTTT; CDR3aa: CASSVAPGEREKLFF
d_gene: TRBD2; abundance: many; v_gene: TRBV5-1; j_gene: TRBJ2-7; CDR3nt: TGCGCCAGCAGCTGGGGTCCGGGAGCGGGGTACGAGCAGTACTTC; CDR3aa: CASSWGPGAGYEQYF
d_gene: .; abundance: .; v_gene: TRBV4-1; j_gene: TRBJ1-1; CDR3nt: TGCGCCAGCAGCCAAGAATCACACATGAACACTGAAGCTTTCTTT; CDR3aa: CASSQESHMNTEAFF
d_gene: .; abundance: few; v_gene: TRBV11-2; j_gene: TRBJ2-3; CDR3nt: TGTGCCAGCAGCAGGACAGAAGCTAGCACAGATACGCAGTATTTT; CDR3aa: CASSRTEASTDTQYF
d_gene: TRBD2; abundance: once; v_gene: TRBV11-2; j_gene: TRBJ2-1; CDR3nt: TGTGCCAGCAGCTTAGTTTTAACTAGCGGGCTATTATACAATGAGCGGTTCTTC; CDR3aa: CASSLVLTSGLLYNERFF
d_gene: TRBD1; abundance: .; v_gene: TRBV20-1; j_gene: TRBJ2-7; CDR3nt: TGCAGTGCTAGTACATCCCGGACAGGGGGCATCTACGGGCAGTACTTC; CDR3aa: CSASTSRTGGIYGQYF
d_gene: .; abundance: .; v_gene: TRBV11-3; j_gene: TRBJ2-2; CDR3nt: TGTGCCAGCAGTCCAGGCGGAAGTCTTACCGGGGAGCTGTTTTTT; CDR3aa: CASSPGGSLTGELFF
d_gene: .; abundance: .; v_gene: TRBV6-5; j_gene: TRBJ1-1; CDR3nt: TGTGCCAGCAGTTACCTCGGCCGTGGAGCTTTCTTT; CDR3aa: CASSYLGRGAFF
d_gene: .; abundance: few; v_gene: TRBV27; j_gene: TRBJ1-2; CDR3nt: TGTGCCAGCAGAATCCGTAGGGAGTTCGGAGGCTACACCTTC; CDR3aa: CASRIRREFGGYTF
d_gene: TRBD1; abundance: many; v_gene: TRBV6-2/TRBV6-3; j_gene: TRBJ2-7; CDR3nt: TGTGCCAGCAGTTACCTCCGACAGGGGGACGAGCAGTACTTC; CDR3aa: CASSYLRQGDEQYF
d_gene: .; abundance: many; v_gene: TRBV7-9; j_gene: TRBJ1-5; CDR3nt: TGTGCCAGCAGCCCCGAGGGCCAGCCCCAGCATTTT; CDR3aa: CASSPEGQPQHF
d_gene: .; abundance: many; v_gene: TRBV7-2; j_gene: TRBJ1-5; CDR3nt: TGTGCCAGCAGCACTGAGGGCAATCAGCCCCAGCATTTT; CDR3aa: CASSTEGNQPQHF
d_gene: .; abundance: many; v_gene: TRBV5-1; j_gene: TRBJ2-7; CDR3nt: TGCGCCAGCAGCTTGGAGCGACTAACTCACTACGAGCAGTACTTC; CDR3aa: CASSLERLTHYEQYF
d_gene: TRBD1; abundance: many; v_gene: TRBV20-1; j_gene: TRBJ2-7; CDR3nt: TGCAGTGCTCCAAGGGGGCGCACCGACGAGCAGTACTTC; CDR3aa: CSAPRGRTDEQYF
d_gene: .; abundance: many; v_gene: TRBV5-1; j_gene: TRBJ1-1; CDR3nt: TGCGCCAGCAGTTCCAGGAACATGAACACTGAAGCTTTCTTT; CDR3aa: CASSSRNMNTEAFF